This passage covers 15 T cell receptor beta chains from one sample sequenced in a study of T cell repertoires in cytomegalovirus infection. TCRdb analysed the reads with MiXCR anew, one entry per CDR3 protein. The sample has approximately 490,000 distinct CDR3 sequences; around 11% are singletons. The sequenced sample consisted of PBMCs. The receptors derive from a human donor in good health (CMV status not recorded). Some clones in this sample may be carry-over from other donors' samples.

This clonotype has only a few counts. This chain joins TRBV18 and TRBJ1-1; 10 nucleotides agree with TRBD1. The V segment lost 2 bases and the J segment 6 bases; nucleotides outside the gene matches: 3. Per the germline V gene, CDR1 is KGHSH and CDR2 is LQKENI. There are 14 residues in the CDR3. DNA of the CDR3: TGTGCCAGCTCACCAGACAGGGGGCGAGCTGAAGCTTTCTTT. Translated: CASSPDRGRAEAFF.

This chain uses TRBV29-1 with TRBJ1-1; possible D gene TRBD1, 6 bases. V dropped 0 bases and J dropped 0 bases, with 11 bases sitting between them. Germline V lookup: CDR1 SQVTM, CDR2 ANQGSEA. The CDR3 is 15 residues long. The CDR3 DNA follows: TGCAGCGTTGAAGATCGGGGGGCTCTGAACACTGAAGCTTTCTTT. It is translated as CSVEDRGALNTEAFF. The entire variable domain, with the rest obtained from reference TRBV29-1 and TRBJ1-1, is as follows: SAVISQKPSRDICQRGTSLTIQCQVDSQVTMMFWYRQQPGQSLTLIATANQGSEATYESGFVIDKFPISRPNLTFSTLTVSNMSPEDSSIYLCSVEDRGALNTEAFFGQGTRLTVV.

This clonotype occurred many times. The chain combines TRBV7-6 with TRBJ2-7, with a possible D match to TRBD1 (5 bases). The V gene lost 4 bases and the J gene lost 7 bases, with 11 bases spanning the gap. This CDR3 contains 12 residues. Germline V gene sequence: CDR1 SGHVS, CDR2 FNYEAQ. For the CDR3, the DNA is TGTGCCAGCAGCTCCTCCCAGGGTGAGCAGTACTTC. Protein product: CASSSSQGEQYF. Combining the CDR3 with reference TRBV7-6 and TRBJ2-7 gives the whole variable domain GAGVSQSPRYKVTKRGQDVALRCDPISGHVSLYWYRQALGQGPEFLTYFNYEAQQDKSGLPNDRFSAERPEGSISTLTIQRTEQRDSAMYRCASSSSQGEQYFGPGTRLTVT.

This clonotype was counted at least ten times. The chain employs TRBV6-2 or TRBV6-3 and TRBJ2-4; possible D gene TRBD1, 6 bases. The CDR3 has 18 residues. Germline CDR1 is MNHEY and CDR2 is SVGEGT. Trimming cost V 6 bases and J 0 bases, with 21 bases left between them. CDR3 amino acids: CASRSPLRDTLAKNIQYF. The CDR3, as DNA: TGTGCCAGCAGATCCCCTTTACGGGACACCCTAGCCAAAAACATTCAGTACTTC.

The chain has TRBV28 and TRBJ2-1; 13 nucleotides align to TRBD2. The CDR3 extends over 16 amino acids. Germline CDR1 reads MDHEN; CDR2 reads SYDVKM. J was trimmed by 10 bases and V by 1 base; bases with no gene match: 7. The CDR3 bases are TGTGCCAGCAGTTTATCGAAGGGACTAGCGGGACCAGAGCAGTTCTTC. Translation: CASSLSKGLAGPEQFF.

Ten or more counts support this clonotype. The J gene is TRBJ1-2, the V gene TRBV2, with 9 bases that match TRBD1. Germline trimming cut 5 bases from V and 4 bases from J; bases unmatched to any gene: 5. This CDR3 comprises 14 residues. Germline V gene lookup returns CDR1 SNHLY and CDR2 FYNNEI. This chain's CDR3 is CASSMDRGPYGYTF. In DNA, the CDR3 is TGTGCCAGCAGTATGGACAGGGGTCCCTATGGCTACACCTTC. Full variable domain (rest looked up from reference TRBV2 and TRBJ1-2): EPEVTQTPSHQVTQMGQEVILRCVPISNHLYFYWYRQILGQKVEFLVSFYNNEISEKSEIFDDQFSVERPDGSNFTLKIRSTKLEDSAMYFCASSMDRGPYGYTFGSGTRLTVV.

The table lists this clonotype with a few counts. The rearrangement uses TRBV12-3 or TRBV12-4 and TRBJ1-1; possible D gene TRBD1, 6 bases. V gave up 8 bases and J gave up 2 bases, with 18 bases separating them. The CDR3 covers 15 residues. In DNA form, the CDR3 reads TGTGCCAGCCGTCCAATAGGGGGAGGAAACACTGAAGCTTTCTTT. Translation: CASRPIGGGNTEAFF.

About this clonotype: A junction end diverges from the germline sequence, so it may reflect a read error. This sequence joins TRBV7-9 and TRBJ1-6, with 9 bases that match TRBD1. The CDR3 has 15 amino acids. CDR1 is SEHNR, CDR2 FQNEAQ, per germline (reference sequence). The CDR3 sequence: CASRGDRDINSPPYF. As DNA, the CDR3 is TGTGCCAGCAGAGGGGACAGGGATATCAATTCACCCCCCTACTTT.

This clonotype was seen many times. The DNA for the CDR3 is TGTGCCAGCAGCTTAAAGCAGTACTACCAAGAGACCCAGTACTTC. Protein product: CASSLKQYYQETQYF. The genes are TRBV7-9 and TRBJ2-5; no clear D. V lost 2 bases and J 0 bases, leaving 10 bases between the germline ends. CDR1 SEHNR and CDR2 FQNEAQ come from the germline V gene (reference sequence). This CDR3 spans 15 amino acids.

In its sample, this clonotype was seen many times. The rearrangement joins TRBV28 to TRBJ1-2; no reliable D call. Per the germline V gene, CDR1 is MDHEN and CDR2 is SYDVKM. V lost 2 bases to trimming and J lost 2 bases, with 15 bases between them. The CDR3 covers 16 residues. DNA of the CDR3: TGTGCCAGCAGTTTAGGGATTCCCTGGGTGAACTATGGCTACACCTTC. Its translation is CASSLGIPWVNYGYTF.

V gene TRBV9 combines with J gene TRBJ1-3; D unclear. The V end was cut by 6 bases, the J end by 0 bases, with 13 bases between. CDR3 length equals 15 residues. CDR1 SGDLS and CDR2 YYNGEE come from the germline V gene. The CDR3 is CASTPGSSSGNTIYF. CDR3 nucleotides: TGTGCCAGCACACCCGGGAGTTCCTCTGGAAACACCATATATTTT.

This clonotype was counted many times. This chain links TRBV4-1 with TRBJ2-4, with TRBD2 matching over 11 bases. The trim removed 5 bases at V and 8 bases at J, leaving 8 bases unmatched. CDR3 length: 15 amino acids. Germline CDR1 reads MGHRA; CDR2 reads YSYEKL. The CDR3 spells CASSKTSGNRDIQYF. CDR3 sequence (DNA): TGCGCCAGCAGCAAGACTAGCGGGAATAGGGACATTCAGTACTTC.

As concerns this clonotype: A much larger clone lies a single base off, so this may be a read error. The gene calls are TRBV5-1 and TRBJ2-2; D possibly corresponds to TRBD2 (5 bases). In germline, CDR1 is SGHRS, CDR2 YFSETQ. This CDR3 comprises 13 residues. CDR3 bases: TGCGCCAGCAGCTTGGGAGTGGCCGGGGAGCTGTCTTTT. Its protein is CASSLGVAGELSF.

This clonotype was counted at least ten times. This chain uses TRBV2 with TRBJ1-2, with a weak D call TRBD1 (6 bases). The CDR3 contains 16 residues. Germline V gene lookup returns CDR1 SNHLY and CDR2 FYNNEI. Trimming took off 3 bases at V and 4 bases at J, with 18 bases between the two ends. CDR3 sequence: CASSDGAGASGYGYTF. CDR3 DNA sequence: TGTGCCAGCAGTGACGGGGCAGGGGCGAGTGGCTATGGCTACACCTTC.

The sample holds a few counts of this clonotype. The CDR3 bases are TGTGCCACCGAATCCGACAGGGGGAACACTGAAGCTTTCTTT. This gives the protein CATESDRGNTEAFF. The chain recombines TRBV10-3 with TRBJ1-1; TRBD1 agrees at 8 bases. Germline V gene data show CDR1 as ENHRY and CDR2 as SYGVKD. The V segment lost 10 bases and the J segment 1 base; nucleotides outside the gene matches: 8. This CDR3 comprises 14 residues.